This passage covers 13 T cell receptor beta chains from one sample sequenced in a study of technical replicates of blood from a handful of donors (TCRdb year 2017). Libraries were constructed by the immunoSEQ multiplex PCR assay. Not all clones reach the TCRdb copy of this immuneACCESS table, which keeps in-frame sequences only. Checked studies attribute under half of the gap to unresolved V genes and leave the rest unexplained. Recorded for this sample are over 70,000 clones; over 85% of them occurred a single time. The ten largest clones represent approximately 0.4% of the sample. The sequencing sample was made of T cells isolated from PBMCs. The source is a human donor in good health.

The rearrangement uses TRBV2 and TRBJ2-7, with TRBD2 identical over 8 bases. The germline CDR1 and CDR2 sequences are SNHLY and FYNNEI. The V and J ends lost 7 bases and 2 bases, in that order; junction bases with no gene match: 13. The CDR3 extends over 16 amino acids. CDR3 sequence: CASKKARAGDPYEQYF. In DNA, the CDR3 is TGTGCCAGCAAAAAGGCTAGAGCGGGAGATCCCTACGAGCAGTACTTC.

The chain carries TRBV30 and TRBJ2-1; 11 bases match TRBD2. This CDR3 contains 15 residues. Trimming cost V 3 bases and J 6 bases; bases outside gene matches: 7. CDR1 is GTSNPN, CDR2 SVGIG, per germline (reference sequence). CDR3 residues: CAWRSTGTSGNEQFF. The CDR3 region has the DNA TGTGCCTGGAGATCTACCGGGACTAGCGGCAATGAGCAGTTCTTC.

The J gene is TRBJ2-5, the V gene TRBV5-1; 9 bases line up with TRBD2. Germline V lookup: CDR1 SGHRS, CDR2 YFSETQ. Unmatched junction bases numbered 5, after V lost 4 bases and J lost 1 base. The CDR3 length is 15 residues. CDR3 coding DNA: TGCGCCAGCAGCACCCTGACTAGCGGCCAAGAGACCCAGTACTTC. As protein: CASSTLTSGQETQYF.

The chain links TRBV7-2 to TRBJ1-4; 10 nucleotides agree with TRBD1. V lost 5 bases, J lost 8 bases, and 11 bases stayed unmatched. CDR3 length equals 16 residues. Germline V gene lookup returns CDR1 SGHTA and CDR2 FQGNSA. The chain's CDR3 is CASSLLGTGEGEKLFF. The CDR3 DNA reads TGTGCCAGCAGCCTACTCGGGACAGGGGAGGGGGAAAAACTGTTTTTT.

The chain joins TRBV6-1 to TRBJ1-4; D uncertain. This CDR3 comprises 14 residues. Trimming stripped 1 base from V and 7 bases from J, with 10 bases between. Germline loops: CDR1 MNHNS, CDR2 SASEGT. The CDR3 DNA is TGTGCCAGCAGTGAAGGTGGCCAGTCTGAAAAACTGTTTTTT. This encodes CASSEGGQSEKLFF.

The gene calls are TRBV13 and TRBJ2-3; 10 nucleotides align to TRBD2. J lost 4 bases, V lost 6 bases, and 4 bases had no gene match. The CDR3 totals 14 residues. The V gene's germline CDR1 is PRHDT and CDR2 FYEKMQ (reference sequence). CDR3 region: CASRSSGSSDTQYF. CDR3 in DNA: TGTGCCAGCAGGTCTAGCGGGAGCTCAGATACGCAGTATTTT.

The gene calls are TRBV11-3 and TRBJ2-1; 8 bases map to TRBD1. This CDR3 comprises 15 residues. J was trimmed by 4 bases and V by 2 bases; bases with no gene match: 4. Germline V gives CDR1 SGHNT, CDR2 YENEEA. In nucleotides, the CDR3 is TGTGCCAGCAGCTTAATAACAGGGGGATACAATGAGCAGTTCTTC. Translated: CASSLITGGYNEQFF. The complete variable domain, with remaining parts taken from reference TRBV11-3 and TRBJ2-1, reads EAGVVQSPRYKIIEKKQPVAFWCNPISGHNTLYWYLQNLGQGPELLIRYENEEAVDDSQLPKDRFSAERLKGVDSTLKIQPAELGDSAVYLCASSLITGGYNEQFFGPGTRLTVL.

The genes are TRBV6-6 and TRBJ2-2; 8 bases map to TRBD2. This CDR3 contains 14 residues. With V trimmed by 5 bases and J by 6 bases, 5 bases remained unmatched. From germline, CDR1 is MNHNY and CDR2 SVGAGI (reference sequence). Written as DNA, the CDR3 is TGTGCCAGCAGTCTTAGCGGGGAGGCCGGGGAGCTGTTTTTT. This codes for CASSLSGEAGELFF.

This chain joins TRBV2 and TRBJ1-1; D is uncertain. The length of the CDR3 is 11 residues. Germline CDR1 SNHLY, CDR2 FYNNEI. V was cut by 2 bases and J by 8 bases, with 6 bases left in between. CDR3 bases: TGTGCCAGCAGTGAATGGGAGGAAGCTTTCTTT. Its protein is CASSEWEEAFF.

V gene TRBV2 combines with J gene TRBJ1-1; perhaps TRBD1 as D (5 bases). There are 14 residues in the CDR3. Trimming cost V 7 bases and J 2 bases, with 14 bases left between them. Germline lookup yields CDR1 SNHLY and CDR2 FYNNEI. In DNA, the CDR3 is TGTGCCAGCAATAAGTGGGGGGGTAACACTGAAGCTTTCTTT. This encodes CASNKWGGNTEAFF.

The CDR3 sequence is CASSYSQYSNQPQHF. The CDR3 region has the DNA TGTGCCAGCAGTTACTCACAGTATAGCAATCAGCCCCAGCATTTT. V is TRBV6-5 and J is TRBJ1-5; D call uncertain. Germline CDR1 MNHEY, CDR2 SVGAGI. CDR3 length: 15 amino acids. Trimming stripped 0 bases from V and 0 bases from J, with 6 bases between.

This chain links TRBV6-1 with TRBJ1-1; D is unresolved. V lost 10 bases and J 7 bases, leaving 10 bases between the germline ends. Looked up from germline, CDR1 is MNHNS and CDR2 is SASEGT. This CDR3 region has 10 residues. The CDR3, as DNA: TGTGCCACCTTGCGGGGTGAAGCTTTCTTT. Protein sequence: CATLRGEAFF.

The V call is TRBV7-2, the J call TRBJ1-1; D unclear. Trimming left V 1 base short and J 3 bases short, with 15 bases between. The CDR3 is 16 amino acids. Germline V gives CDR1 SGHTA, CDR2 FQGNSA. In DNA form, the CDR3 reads TGTGCCAGCAGCTTAGTGCGGACTCAGGCGGACACTGAAGCTTTCTTT. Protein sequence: CASSLVRTQADTEAFF.